This T cell receptor (beta chain) was identified in a study of response to subunit inactivated influenza vaccine. One entry per CDR3 protein, called by TCRdb with MiXCR from the RT-PCR reads. Of around 570,000 distinct CDR3 sequences in the sample, about 11% are singletons; the top ten hold about 10%. Whole-study findings and limits: Few new T cells, the authors suggested, are recruited by each seasonal influenza vaccination.

Remarks on this clonotype: Antigen unknown.

The same sample was also used in a study of T cells expressing NK-cell markers. Turning to that study: UMIs were included in TCR beta cDNA generated by 5'RACE template switching. Sorted CD3+CD56+NKG2C+, CD3+CD56+NKG2C- and CD3+CD56-NKG2C+ T cells provided the TCR beta repertoires. Sequenced donors, eight in total, included seven who were HCMV-seropositive and one who was seronegative. NKG2C+ dominant clonotypes from over five donors made up roughly 1.0-8% of CD8+ T cells.

The sample here was PBMCs from blood, taken on the day of vaccination. The sequence was collected from a man aged 45-65 years who received an inactivated influenza vaccine.

The CDR3 loop reads CSARSSRATLETQYF. The CDR3 bases are TGCAGTGCTAGATCTTCTAGGGCCACGCTCGAGACCCAGTACTTC. This sequence joins TRBV20-1 and TRBJ2-5; D call uncertain. The CDR3 spans 15 residues. The V gene's germline CDR1 is DFQATT and CDR2 SNEGSKA (reference sequence). V was cut by 2 bases and J by 5 bases, with 18 bases left in between.